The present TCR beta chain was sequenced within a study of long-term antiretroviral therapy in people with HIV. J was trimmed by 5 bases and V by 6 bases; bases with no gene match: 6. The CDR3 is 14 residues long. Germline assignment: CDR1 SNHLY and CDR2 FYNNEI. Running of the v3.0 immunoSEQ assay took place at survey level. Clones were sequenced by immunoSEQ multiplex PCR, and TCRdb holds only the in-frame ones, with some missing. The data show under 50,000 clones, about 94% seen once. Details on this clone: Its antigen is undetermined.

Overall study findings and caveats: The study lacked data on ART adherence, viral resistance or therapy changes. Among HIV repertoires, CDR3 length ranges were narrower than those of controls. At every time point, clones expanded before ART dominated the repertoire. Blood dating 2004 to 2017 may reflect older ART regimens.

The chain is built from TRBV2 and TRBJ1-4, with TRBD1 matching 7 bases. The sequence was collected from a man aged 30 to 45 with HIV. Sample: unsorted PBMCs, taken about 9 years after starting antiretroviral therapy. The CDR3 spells CASRPGQINEKLFF. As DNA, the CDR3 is TGTGCCAGCAGACCGGGACAGATCAATGAAAAACTGTTTTTT.